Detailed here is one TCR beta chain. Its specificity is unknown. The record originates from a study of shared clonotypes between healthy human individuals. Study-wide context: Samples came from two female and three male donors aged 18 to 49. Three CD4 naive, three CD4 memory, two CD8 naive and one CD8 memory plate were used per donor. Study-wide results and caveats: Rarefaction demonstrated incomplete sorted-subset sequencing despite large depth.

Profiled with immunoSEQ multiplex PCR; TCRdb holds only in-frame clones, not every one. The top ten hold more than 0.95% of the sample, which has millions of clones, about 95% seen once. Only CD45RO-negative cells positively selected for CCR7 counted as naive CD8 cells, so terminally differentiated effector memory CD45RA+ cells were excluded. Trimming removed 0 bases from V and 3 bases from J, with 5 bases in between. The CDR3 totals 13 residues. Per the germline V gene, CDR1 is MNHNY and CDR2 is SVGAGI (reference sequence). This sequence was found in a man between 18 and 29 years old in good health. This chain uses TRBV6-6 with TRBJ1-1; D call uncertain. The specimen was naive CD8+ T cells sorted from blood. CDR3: CASSYSSHTEAFF. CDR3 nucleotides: TGTGCCAGCAGTTACTCGAGTCACACTGAAGCTTTCTTT.